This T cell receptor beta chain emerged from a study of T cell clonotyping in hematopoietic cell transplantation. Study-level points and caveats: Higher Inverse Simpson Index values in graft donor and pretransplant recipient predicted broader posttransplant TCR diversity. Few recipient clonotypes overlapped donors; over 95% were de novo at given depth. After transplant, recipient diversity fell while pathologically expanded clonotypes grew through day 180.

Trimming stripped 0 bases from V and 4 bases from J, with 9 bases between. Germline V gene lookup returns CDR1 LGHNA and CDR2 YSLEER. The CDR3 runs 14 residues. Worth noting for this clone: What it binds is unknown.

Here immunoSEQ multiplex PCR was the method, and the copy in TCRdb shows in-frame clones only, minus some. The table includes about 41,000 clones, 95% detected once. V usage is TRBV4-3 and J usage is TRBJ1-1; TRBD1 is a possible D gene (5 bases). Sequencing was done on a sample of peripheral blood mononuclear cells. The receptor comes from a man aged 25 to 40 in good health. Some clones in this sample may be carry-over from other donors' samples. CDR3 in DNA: TGCGCCAGCAGCCAAGATTTGGGGGGCACTGAAGCTTTCTTT. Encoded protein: CASSQDLGGTEAFF.